This is a list of T cell receptor beta chains from one sample in a study of vaccination effects on CD4 cells after COVID-19. Profiling relied on immunoSEQ multiplex PCR, and the TCRdb table lists in-frame clones only, not all of them. Of fewer than 65,000 clones detected, approximately 80% appear once; the ten largest clones hold 2% to 2.5%. No cognate antigen is known for these TCRs. The sequencing here drew on CD4+ T cells from PBMCs cultured with HCoV-229E spike peptides, taken before COVID-19 vaccination. These receptors came from a human donor who received a COVID-19 vaccine. Each CDR3 is given without its conserved first and last residue. Expanded clones get a size class; other rows say once, few or many, or leave the size out.

clone_size v_call cdr3_aa
NA TRBV24-1 ATSDQTGDRTEAF
NA TRBV9 ASSVAPGGGTDTQY
NA TRBV7-8 ASSHGQGNIQY
NA TRBV7-9 ASSLAIPRGNYGYT
NA TRBV9 ASSARTDYQPQH
NA TRBV29-1 SSLTGVSGNEQF
NA TRBV12-3/TRBV12-4 ASSFGGSMGYT
NA TRBV18 ASSPLGVSADTQY
NA TRBV9 ASSSRVGNTEAF
few TRBV21-1 ASSKGLAGGRGKNIQY
NA TRBV7-8 ASSFLGQGFGELF
NA TRBV5-1 ASSTTGENIQY
NA TRBV18 ASSPGVGPTNEKLF
NA TRBV15 ATRGGAPGNQPQH
NA TRBV6-6 ASWKGGSGYT
NA TRBV18 ASSPVRDSQETQY
once TRBV2 ASKILLGGKLF
NA TRBV5-1 ASSSGDNYGELF
NA TRBV19 ASSPGPHITGELF
NA TRBV30 AWSQLLGPSYGYT
NA TRBV2 ASSPGQGPFYGYT
NA TRBV20-1 SASSGLDEKLF
NA TRBV5-5 ASSRGQGIYGYT
few TRBV28 ASSLEEIPKGPLH
once TRBV15 ATAQPERLGETQY
NA TRBV7-9 ASSLVGYGYT
once TRBV5-1 ASSSGLNYGYT
NA TRBV24-1 ATSDPGTGQHNEQF
NA TRBV6-5 ASRQGRNSNQPQH
NA TRBV28 ASSPQVSEQF
NA TRBV6-1 ASSEQKPSTDTQY
NA TRBV2 ASTLRWLNQPQH
NA TRBV10-3 AIRSGGDTGELF
NA TRBV12-3/TRBV12-4 ASSSLYGYT
NA TRBV19 ASSIWQTNTEAF
NA TRBV16 ASSQSHEQF
once TRBV3-1/TRBV3-2 ASSQGYQETQY
NA TRBV18 ASSREGWGSYNEQF
NA TRBV19 ASSGPEAF